This T cell receptor beta chain was identified in a study of cytomegalovirus exposure and HLA in healthy donors (dated by TCRdb to the late 2010s). As for the study more broadly: According to an earlier analysis of several hundred of the donors, about 179 million T cells yielded 117 million unique TCR beta sequences and approximately 300 Gb of sequence data. Alongside the repertoire data, information on donor age, sex, ethnicity and CMV serostatus was compiled. A later analysis re-examined previously published TCR beta repertoires from more than 600 donors and added high-resolution HLA genotyping to investigate patterns of TCR occurrence. Roughly 5 DR-DQ haplotypes were handled as single units for association and clustering because linkage in the cohort was strong. A separate validation cohort of 100 to 150 different subjects was used in addition to the approximately 610-subject first cohort. The study profiled the T cell repertoires of 666 subjects by immunosequencing and related them to cytomegalovirus serostatus. The study aimed to test whether signatures of past pathogen exposure could be identified by cataloging public T cell receptors. A later genetic analysis took genome-wide SNP genotypes for about 55% of the 666 donors and used that subset as a discovery cohort. To decide whether each TCR beta V gene segment behaved as functional or pseudogenic, an earlier analysis of some 600 of the donors relied on high-throughput TCR beta sequencing. An early release covering roughly 640 HLA-typed donors comprised approximately 300 gigabases of sequencing data and about 90 million unique TCR sequences. All discovery cohort repertoires had been generated on a single sequencing platform. Of the roughly 420 genotyped donors, 65% to 90% were placed in the genetic ancestry cluster associated with self-reported Caucasian donors. Across around 400 genotyped donors of the cohort, an average of roughly 230,000 unique TCR beta nucleotide sequences per donor were sequenced, and approximately 19% of those sequences were non-productive. Rather than using new phenotypic data, the later analysis identified candidate immune exposures from TCR beta sequences and from how often those sequences occurred across donors. HLA typing covered class I and class II loci at four-digit resolution. To predict cytomegalovirus infection status, the study brought together high-throughput TCR immunosequencing, statistical association of individual TCRs with disease status, and machine learning. Typing coverage varied by locus: about 620-630 donors for A, B, C, DRB1 and DQB1; 522 for DQA1; approximately 610 for DPA1; fewer than 480 for DPB1. What the authors observed across the whole study: A later analysis found that HLA-associated TCR beta chains were more clonally expanded and had lower generation probabilities than equally common non-associated chains. CMV serostatus was the only immune exposure information available for the cohort. About 17 rarely observed V segments, including chromosome 9 orphons, were excluded from the earlier analysis of several hundred of the donors because counts were too low. The authors suggested that the approach could potentially be extended to other disease states and immunological phenotypes. Some IMGT-functional V segments, including TRBV6-2 and TRBV6-3, could not be told apart with the 87-base-pair reads, so those segments were excluded. Only TCR beta chains were sequenced in this cohort, and the absence of alpha or paired-chain data limited detectable features. A later analysis found that TCR association rates varied across HLA loci, with DRB1 alleles showing the most associated TCRs and HLA-C alleles the fewest. A further reported finding was that TCR beta sequences accurately predicted the HLA-A and HLA-B alleles for most subjects in the first cohort. HLA typing was unavailable for some donors at each locus, so association tests used only the typed subset. Across donors, most TCR sequences were observed very rarely, whereas some public TCRs were present in many individuals. In vitro tests confirmed that a few of the cytomegalovirus-associated TCR beta chains recognize cytomegalovirus antigens. Broadly in line with IMGT annotations, most TCR beta V segments showed up in productive rearrangements about 87% or about 30% of the time in an earlier analysis of around 550 of the donors. A group of highly shared sequence variants was considered likely to be a technical artifact of the sequencing pipeline. Specific HLA alleles were associated with 15,000 to 20,000 TCR beta sequences at a false discovery rate of 0.05 in a later analysis. Several of the top co-occurrence clusters appeared to be linked to parvovirus B19, influenza, CMV and Epstein-Barr virus, according to a later analysis. In a later genetic analysis, fewer N-insertions in productive TCRs were reported among donors in an Asian-associated ancestry cluster than the roughly 700-donor mean. The study gave a list of 150 to 200 TCR beta chains associated with cytomegalovirus. Sequencing depth was assumed to be roughly uniform across donors in the presence/absence analyses, though that assumption may not hold. Linkage disequilibrium might explain the correlated functional status among segregating V segments, but an unknown experimental factor could not be ruled out. Most CMV-associated TCR beta chains appeared to be HLA-restricted in a later analysis, and the HLA associations seemed to be driven largely by CMV exposure. In a later genetic analysis, a missense DCLRE1C variant was associated with V-gene and J-gene trimming of TCR beta chains, and the association was replicated in an independent cohort. Assigning TCR associations to individual alleles was difficult when HLA alleles, especially DR and DQ, strongly co-occurred. In both the original and validation cohorts, the classifier was reported to diagnose cytomegalovirus status with high specificity and sensitivity.

Turning to this clone: Its antigen is unknown. No base quality information exists; no much larger clone differs at one position.

The germline V gene encodes CDR1 SQVTM and CDR2 ANQGSEA. Between the V and J ends, shortened by 0 bases and 4 bases respectively, the junction contains 6 bases. The CDR3 spans 12 residues, from the cysteine through the phenylalanine. Of all the DNA, just the CDR3 is kept, 36 bases in frame from base 1. The cohort consisted of 650 to 850 healthy bone marrow donors. All cohort members were sampled while nominally healthy, although unrecorded immune exposures were likely present. The donor tested CMV seropositive and was one of the 289 seropositive cohort members. A peripheral blood sample was provided by each donor, and peripheral blood mononuclear cells were used for TCR beta sequencing. The Qiagen DNeasy Blood Extraction Kit was used to extract genomic DNA from the blood cell samples. Libraries came from the immunoSEQ multiplex PCR assay. The multiplex PCR relied on a mix of 60 forward primers for TCR Vbeta segments and 13 reverse primers for TCR Jbeta segments. The CDR3 region of rearranged TCR beta genes was amplified from genomic DNA by a multiplex PCR assay. On the Illumina HiSeq System, the amplified TCR beta libraries were sequenced as 87-base-pair reads. In the paper's pipeline: A later analysis counted about 80 million unique TCR beta chains across the 600 to 850 repertoires, and 9 million to 14 million of these chains were shared by at least two donors. Raw reads were error-corrected and collapsed into unique sequences with a nearest-neighbor algorithm that merged closely related sequences to remove PCR and sequencing errors. CDR3 sequences were aligned to IMGT reference sequences to assign V, D and J gene segments. For a sequence to be retained, a match of at least six nucleotides was required to both a V gene segment and a J gene segment. A rearrangement was called productive if the CDR3 had no stop codons and remained in frame with V and J, and every other rearrangement was called non-productive. Following IMGT convention, CDR3 was defined as the stretch from the second conserved V-encoded cysteine to the conserved J-encoded phenylalanine. The earlier analysis of about 640 of the donors excluded any sequence lacking an unambiguous match to a single V gene segment. In an earlier analysis of approximately 590 of the donors, V segments were called functional above 56.7% productive rearrangements and were called segregating when the between-donor standard deviation exceeded 5%. A statistical classification framework was built for diagnosing cytomegalovirus status from the catalog of TCR beta chain sequences. A later analysis assigned V and J genes by comparing TCR nucleotide sequences with IMGT/GENE-DB human TR gene sequences. Using the TCRdist pipeline, a later analysis assigned CDR3 sequences along with most-parsimonious VDJ recombination scenarios. A later analysis defined each TCR beta chain by its CDR3 amino acid sequence plus V-gene family, and excluded reads lacking a unique V-gene family. A later analysis removed 600 or so highly shared, low-generation-probability nucleotide sequences to deal with suspected cross-contamination and a sequencing artifact. A later analysis calculated a clonal expansion index for each public chain from normalized within-repertoire ranks of inferred template counts. In a later analysis, generation probabilities were computed using a VDJ recombination model fitted to out-of-frame rearrangements, and the results were checked against IGoR. A later analysis scored TCR-TCR, TCR-HLA and TCR-CMV co-occurrence with hypergeometric tests, applying a repertoire-size bias correction to TCR pairs. In a later analysis, false discovery rates were estimated by permuting HLA or CMV assignments 20 times. In a later analysis, co-occurring TCRs were grouped using DBSCAN, with TCRdist sequence similarity added in when clustering inside HLA-allele-positive subsets. Repertoires with fewer than 30,000 or more than 120,000 public chains, plus five repertoires with anomalous nucleotide sharing, were excluded from co-occurrence clustering. Entries here come from immuneACCESS through TCRdb and include only in-frame sequences with V and J called. Some clones fail to appear in such tables; in the studies checked, an unresolved V gene covers under half of the shortfall, and the cause of the remainder is unknown. V, J and clone size reflect that table, while D and trimming were determined from the DNA. The sample table holds approximately 260,000 clones, of which 84% were seen once. Clones ranked in the top ten supply 1.5% to 2% of the sample.

The sequencing sample was made of PBMCs. Recombination linked TRBV29-1 to TRBJ1-2, with the D segment identity uncertain. This receptor was identified in a middle-aged woman in good health and CMV-seropositive. The CDR3 here reads CSVEETGYGYTF. The DNA sequence follows: TGCAGCGTTGAAGAAACCGGCTATGGCTACACCTTC.